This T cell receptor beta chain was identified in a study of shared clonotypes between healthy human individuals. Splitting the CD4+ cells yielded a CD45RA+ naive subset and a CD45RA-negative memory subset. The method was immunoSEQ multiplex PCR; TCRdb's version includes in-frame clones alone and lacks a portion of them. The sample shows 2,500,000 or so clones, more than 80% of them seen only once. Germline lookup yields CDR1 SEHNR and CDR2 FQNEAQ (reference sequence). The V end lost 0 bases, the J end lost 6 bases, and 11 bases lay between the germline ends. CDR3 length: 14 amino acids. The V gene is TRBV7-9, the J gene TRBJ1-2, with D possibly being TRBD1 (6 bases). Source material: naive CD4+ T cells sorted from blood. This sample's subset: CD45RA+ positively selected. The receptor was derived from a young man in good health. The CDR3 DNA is TGTGCCAGCAGCTTAGCTCCCAGGGGAGATGGCTACACCTTC. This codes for CASSLAPRGDGYTF. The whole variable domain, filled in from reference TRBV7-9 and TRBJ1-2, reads DTGVSQNPRHKITKRGQNVTFRCDPISEHNRLYWYRQTLGQGPEFLTYFQNEAQLEKSRLLSDRFSAERPKGSFSTLEIQRTEQGDSAMYLCASSLAPRGDGYTFGSGTRLTVV.